The clone carrying this TCR beta chain has only a few counts. cDNA prepared by RNA extraction and subsequent reverse transcription served as the template for sequencing. Assay used: immunoSEQ multiplex PCR; TCRdb lists only in-frame clones, some missing. The sample holds 100,000 to 130,000 clones; less than 90% are singletons and the top ten take 24%. These data come from a study of CD8+ T cells in alopecia areata. Stated treatment: oral pan-JAK inhibitor, 5-10 mg twice daily. V dropped 5 bases and J dropped 8; count of bases not matched to a gene: 8. This CDR3 comprises 14 residues. Germline CDR1 is SEHNR and CDR2 is FQNEAQ (reference sequence).

The sequence was collected from a human donor with alopecia areata. Material: CD8+ T cells sorted from blood, obtained at week 24, from a patient treated with tofacitinib. This chain joins TRBV7-9 and TRBJ2-4, with 8 bases fitting TRBD2. CDR3 amino acids: CASSQTGGEYIQYF. The CDR3, as DNA: TGTGCCAGCAGCCAGACCGGGGGGGAATACATTCAGTACTTC.